Below, 14 T cell receptor beta chains from the same sample are listed, as sequenced in a study of blood T cell repertoires in COVID-19. Clones were read by immunoSEQ multiplex PCR, and TCRdb kept only the in-frame ones, dropping some. The table shows about 430,000 clones, with 70% to 90% occurring only once. The material sequenced was PBMCs or T cells enriched from blood (not recorded which). Source of these receptors: a young woman with acute COVID-19.

Points on this clone: Other nucleotide sequences from this sample produce the same CDR3. The CDR3 coding sequence is TGTGCCAGCAGCTTAGTAGGGGATAGCAATCAGCCCCAGCATTTT. Translation: CASSLVGDSNQPQHF. The V and J genes are TRBV7-2 and TRBJ1-5; TRBD1 might be the D (5 bases). The V end was cut by 1 base, the J end by 0 bases, with 7 bases between. The CDR3 spans 15 residues. Germline assignment: CDR1 SGHTA and CDR2 FQGNSA.

V gene TRBV20-1 combines with J gene TRBJ1-2; perhaps TRBD1 as D (6 bases). With 4 bases removed from V and 7 bases from J, the gap between germline ends came to 10 bases. Germline V gives CDR1 DFQATT, CDR2 SNEGSKA (reference sequence). CDR3 length equals 11 residues. This CDR3 reads CSATGVGGYTF. In DNA, the CDR3 is TGCAGTGCTACAGGGGTGGGTGGCTACACCTTC.

The chain combines TRBV10-3 with TRBJ2-7; TRBD2 agrees at 7 bases. Germline V lookup: CDR1 ENHRY, CDR2 SYGVKD. V was clipped by 3 bases and J by 7 bases; unmatched bases: 6. This CDR3 spans 13 amino acids. The CDR3 here is CAISDGLGGEQYF. The CDR3 bases are TGTGCCATCAGTGACGGGCTCGGGGGGGAGCAGTACTTC.

The chain joins TRBV6-1 to TRBJ2-5; TRBD2 is a possible D gene (6 bases). This CDR3 has 15 amino acids. Between the trimmed V and J ends, which lost 2 bases and 5 bases, there was a span of 15 bases. Germline loops: CDR1 MNHNS, CDR2 SASEGT. CDR3 sequence: CASSESHGGWETQYF. CDR3 in DNA: TGTGCCAGCAGTGAATCCCACGGGGGTTGGGAGACCCAGTACTTC.

The chain combines TRBV7-2 with TRBJ1-4; D possibly corresponds to TRBD1 (6 bases). The V and J ends lost 1 base and 3 bases respectively, with 6 bases between them. The CDR3 is 14 residues long. The V gene's germline CDR1 is SGHTA and CDR2 FQGNSA. The CDR3 reads CASSLGTANEKLFF. CDR3 in DNA: TGTGCCAGCAGCTTAGGGACAGCTAATGAAAAACTGTTTTTT. The full variable domain, its missing parts supplied by reference TRBV7-2 and TRBJ1-4, is GAGVSQSPSNKVTEKGKDVELRCDPISGHTALYWYRQSLGQGLEFLIYFQGNSAPDKSGLPSDRFSAERTGGSVSTLTIQRTQQEDSAVYLCASSLGTANEKLFFGSGTQLSVL.

The chain joins TRBV19 to TRBJ2-7; 9 bases agree with TRBD1. Unmatched junction bases numbered 9, after V lost 3 bases and J lost 3 bases. Germline values: CDR1 LNHDA, CDR2 SQIVND (reference sequence). This CDR3 spans 16 amino acids. CDR3 amino acids: CASSITGGQGNYEQYF. DNA for the CDR3: TGTGCCAGTAGTATCACCGGTGGACAGGGGAACTACGAGCAGTACTTC.

The chain links TRBV25-1 to TRBJ1-4, with no clear D. The CDR3 totals 16 residues. Germline V gene lookup returns CDR1 MGHDK and CDR2 SYGVNS. Between the trimmed V and J ends, which lost 5 bases and 6 bases, there was a span of 19 bases. The CDR3 region has the DNA TGTGCCAGCAGTAGTTCCGGGTCCCCCCCCTATGAAAAACTGTTTTTT. Translation gives CASSSSGSPPYEKLFF. Together with reference TRBV25-1 and TRBJ1-4, the CDR3 gives the full variable domain: EADIYQTPRYLVIGTGKKITLECSQTMGHDKMYWYQQDPGMELHLIHYSYGVNSTEKGDLSSESTVSRIRTEHFPLTLESARPSHTSQYLCASSSSGSPPYEKLFFGSGTQLSVL.

The rearrangement links TRBV7-8 to TRBJ2-2; D is possibly TRBD2 (6 bases). Germline V gene sequence: CDR1 SGHVS, CDR2 FQNEAQ. CDR3 length equals 15 residues. V was shortened by 0 bases and J by 4 bases, with 9 bases between the two germline ends. The CDR3 bases are TGTGCCAGCAGCTTAGCGGGGGAGGTCACCGGGGAGCTGTTTTTT. Translated, it gives CASSLAGEVTGELFF.

This chain links TRBV7-9 with TRBJ2-1; D is possibly TRBD2 (7 bases). Germline V lookup: CDR1 SEHNR, CDR2 FQNEAQ (reference sequence). Trimming cost V 5 bases and J 10 bases, with 12 bases left between them. The length of the CDR3 is 12 residues. CDR3 region: CASSQGRGEQFF. CDR3 DNA sequence: TGTGCCAGCAGCCAGGGGAGGGGAGAGCAGTTCTTC.

The chain joins TRBV5-1 to TRBJ2-7, with 8 bases aligning to TRBD1. The CDR3 is 15 amino acids. CDR1 SGHRS and CDR2 YFSETQ come from the germline V gene. Unmatched junction bases numbered 7, after V lost 2 bases and J lost 3 bases. The CDR3 protein is CASSFHTTGGYEQYF. CDR3 nucleotide sequence: TGCGCCAGCAGCTTTCATACTACAGGGGGCTACGAGCAGTACTTC.

The V call is TRBV6-5, the J call TRBJ1-1, with D unresolved. V gave up 3 bases and J gave up 10 bases, with 9 bases separating them. Germline V gives CDR1 MNHEY, CDR2 SVGAGI. The CDR3 has 11 residues. CDR3: CASSYLARAFF. The CDR3 bases are TGTGCCAGCAGTTATTTGGCCAGAGCTTTCTTT.

This CDR3 reads CASSPSSTGTGVGYTF. The CDR3 DNA follows: TGTGCCAGCAGCCCATCATCCACCGGGACAGGGGTGGGCTACACCTTC. This chain joins TRBV7-2 and TRBJ1-2, with 10 bases that match TRBD1. J gave up 8 bases and V 5 bases, and 14 bases lay outside the gene matches. This CDR3 comprises 16 residues. Germline V gene sequence: CDR1 SGHTA, CDR2 FQGNSA.

CDR3 coding DNA: TGCGCCAGCAGCCAGATTTGGACTAGCGGGGGGGCATCTAACAATGAGCAGTTCTTC. Amino acids: CASSQIWTSGGASNNEQFF. The chain uses TRBV4-1 and TRBJ2-1; TRBD2 aligns across 15 bases. The CDR3 contains 19 residues. V lost 3 bases to trimming and J lost 5 bases; unmatched junction nucleotides: 11. CDR1 and CDR2 (germline): MGHRA, YSYEKL.

The chain carries TRBV11-1 and TRBJ2-7, with a weak D call TRBD2 (6 bases). The CDR3 length is 10 residues. In germline, CDR1 is SGHAT, CDR2 FQDESV (reference sequence). Trimming shortened V by 7 bases and J by 8 bases, and 9 bases separated the two germline ends. The CDR3 DNA reads TGTGCCAGCACCCGGACTAAGCAGTACTTC. The encoded protein is CASTRTKQYF.